This TCR beta chain appears in the sequencing data of a study of breast tumors, draining lymph nodes, adjacent tissues. This clonotype was detected once. Its antigen remains unknown. The study, taken as a whole, reports: Tumor and nontumor repertoires were significantly more similar in luminal-like than in basal-like breast cancer. Compared with lymph nodes, tumors were less diverse; compared with nontumor tissue, more. The lymph node origin of tumor T cells was framed as consistent with a hypothesis, not demonstrated.

TCRdb itself ran the multiplex PCR reads through MiXCR, one entry per CDR3 protein. The sample records about 20,000 distinct CDR3 sequences, under 75% being singletons. Sequencing input: breast tumor tissue. This clonotype originated in a female donor with breast cancer. Some clones in this sample may be carry-over from other donors' samples.

The CDR3: CASSSTGTVYGYTF. In nucleotides, the CDR3 is TGTGCCAGCAGTTCCACCGGGACAGTCTATGGCTACACCTTC. The chain carries TRBV2 and TRBJ1-2, with 7 bases matching TRBD1. Germline values: CDR1 SNHLY, CDR2 FYNNEI. Germline trimming cut 5 bases from V and 4 bases from J; bases unmatched to any gene: 7. The CDR3 is 14 amino acids.